This T cell receptor beta chain derives from a study of monozygotic twins with inflammatory bowel disease. Study-wide results and caveats: Repertoire similarity was not found to differ between concordant and discordant twins, possibly from limited power.

The CDR3 runs to 14 residues. Germline CDR1 and CDR2: LNHDA and SQIVND (reference sequence). Across eight separate reactions for each sample, cDNA was made. A 6-nucleotide sample barcode was carried by the UMIs, which template switching added. TCRdb re-called the 5' RACE reads and shows each CDR3 protein once, DNA omitted. Its table lists fewer than 450,000 distinct CDR3 sequences. Remarks on this clonotype: Its antigen is as yet unknown.

Sequencing was carried out using blood. V is TRBV19 and J is TRBJ1-5; the TRBD1 assignment by TCRdb is unverifiable without DNA. This clonotype originated in a human donor with ulcerative colitis or Crohn's disease, or a healthy co-twin of an affected twin (not recorded which). CDR3 residues: CASSKDRDYQPQHF. Full variable domain (outside the CDR3, taken from reference TRBV19 and TRBJ1-5): DGGITQSPKYLFRKEGQNVTLSCEQNLNHDAMYWYRQDPGQGLRLIYYSQIVNDFQKGDIAEGYSVSREKKESFPLTVTSAQKNPTAFYLCASSKDRDYQPQHFGDGTRLSIL.